The T cell receptor beta chain described here comes from a study of long-term antiretroviral therapy in people with HIV. The CDR3 runs 15 residues. Samples were assayed with immunoSEQ v3.0 at survey level. Only in-frame clones appear in the TCRdb table, and some are missing; sequencing was by immunoSEQ multiplex PCR. The repertoire consists of about 30,000 clones, with approximately 93% occurring once and the leading ten covering approximately 10%. The sequence derives from a man aged 35 to 55 with HIV. This specimen consisted of unsorted PBMCs, obtained 6.2 years after starting antiretroviral therapy. V is TRBV21-1 and J is TRBJ1-2. TRBV21-1 counts as a pseudogene. The CDR3 here is CASSKVIRGLEGYTF. The DNA for the CDR3 is TGTGCCAGCAGCAAAGTAATCCGGGGCCTAGAAGGCTACACCTTC.